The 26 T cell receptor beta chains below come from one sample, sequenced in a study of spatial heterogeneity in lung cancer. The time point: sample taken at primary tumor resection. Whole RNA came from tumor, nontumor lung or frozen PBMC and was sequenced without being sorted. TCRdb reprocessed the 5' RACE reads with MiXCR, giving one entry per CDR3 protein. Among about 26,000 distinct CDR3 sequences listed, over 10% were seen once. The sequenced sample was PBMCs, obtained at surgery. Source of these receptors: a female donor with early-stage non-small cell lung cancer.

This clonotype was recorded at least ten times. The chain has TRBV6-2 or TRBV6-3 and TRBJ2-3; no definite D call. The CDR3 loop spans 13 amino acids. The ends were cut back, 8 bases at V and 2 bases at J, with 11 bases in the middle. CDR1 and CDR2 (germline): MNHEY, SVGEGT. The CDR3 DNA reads TGTGCCAGCGCCGCCTCCCCCACAGATACGCAGTATTTT. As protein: CASAASPTDTQYF.

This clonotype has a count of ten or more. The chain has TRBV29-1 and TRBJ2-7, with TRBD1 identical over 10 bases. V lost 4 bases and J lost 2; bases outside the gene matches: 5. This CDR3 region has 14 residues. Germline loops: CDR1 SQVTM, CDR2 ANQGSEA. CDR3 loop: CSVGTGGSTYEQYF. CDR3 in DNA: TGCAGCGTTGGGACAGGGGGGTCTACCTACGAGCAGTACTTC.

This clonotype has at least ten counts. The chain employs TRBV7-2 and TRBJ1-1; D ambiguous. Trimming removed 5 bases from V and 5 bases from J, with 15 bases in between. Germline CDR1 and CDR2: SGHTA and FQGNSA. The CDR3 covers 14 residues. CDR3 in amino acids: CASSKNGRGTEAFF. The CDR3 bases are TGTGCCAGCAGCAAAAACGGGAGAGGGACTGAAGCTTTCTTT.

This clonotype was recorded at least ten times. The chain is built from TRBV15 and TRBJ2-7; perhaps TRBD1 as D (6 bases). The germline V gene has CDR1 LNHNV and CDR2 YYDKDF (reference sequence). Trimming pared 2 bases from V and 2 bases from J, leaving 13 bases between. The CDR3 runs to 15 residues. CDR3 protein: CATSRLPTGPYEQYF. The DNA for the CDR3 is TGTGCCACCAGCAGACTCCCGACAGGACCCTACGAGCAGTACTTC.

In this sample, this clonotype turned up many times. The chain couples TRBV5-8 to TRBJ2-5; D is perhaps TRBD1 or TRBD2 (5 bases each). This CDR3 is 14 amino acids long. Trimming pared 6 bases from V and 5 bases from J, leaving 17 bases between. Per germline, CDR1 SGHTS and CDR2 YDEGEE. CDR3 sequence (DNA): TGTGCCAGCACCCCCATGGGGGTGGAGGAGACCCAGTACTTC. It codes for CASTPMGVEETQYF.

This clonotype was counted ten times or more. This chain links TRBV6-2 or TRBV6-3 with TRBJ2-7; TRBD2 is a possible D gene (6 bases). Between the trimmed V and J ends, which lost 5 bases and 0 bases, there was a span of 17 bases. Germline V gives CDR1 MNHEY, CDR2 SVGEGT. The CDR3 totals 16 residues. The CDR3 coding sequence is TGTGCCAGCAGTCCCCCCCGGGGCGGGGCCTCCTACGAGCAGTACTTC. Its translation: CASSPPRGGASYEQYF.

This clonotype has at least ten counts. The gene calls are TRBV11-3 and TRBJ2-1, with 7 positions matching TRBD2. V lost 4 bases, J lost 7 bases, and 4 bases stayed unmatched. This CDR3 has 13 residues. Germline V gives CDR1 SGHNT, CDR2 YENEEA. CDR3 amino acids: CASSSTSINEQFF. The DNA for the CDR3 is TGTGCCAGCAGCTCGACTAGCATAAATGAGCAGTTCTTC.

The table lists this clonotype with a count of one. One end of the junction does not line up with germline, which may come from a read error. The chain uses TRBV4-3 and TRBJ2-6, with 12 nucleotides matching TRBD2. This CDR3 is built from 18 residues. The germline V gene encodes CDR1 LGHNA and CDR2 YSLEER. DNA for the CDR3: TGCGCCAGCAGCCATGGACTAGCGGGAAACTCTGGGGCCAACATCCTGACTTTC. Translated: CASSHGLAGNSGANILTF.

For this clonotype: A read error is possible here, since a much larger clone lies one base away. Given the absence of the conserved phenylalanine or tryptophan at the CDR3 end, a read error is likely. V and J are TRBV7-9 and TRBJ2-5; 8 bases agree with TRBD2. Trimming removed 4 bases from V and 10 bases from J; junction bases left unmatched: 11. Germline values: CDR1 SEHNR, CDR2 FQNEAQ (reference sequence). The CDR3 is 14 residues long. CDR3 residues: CASSYLAGFPLQYY. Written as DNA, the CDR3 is TGTGCCAGCAGCTACCTAGCGGGCTTCCCCCTCCAGTACTAC.

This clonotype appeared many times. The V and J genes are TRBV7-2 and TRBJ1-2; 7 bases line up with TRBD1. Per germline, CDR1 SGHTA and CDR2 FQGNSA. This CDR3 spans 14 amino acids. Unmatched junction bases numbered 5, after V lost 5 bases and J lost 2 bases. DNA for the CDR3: TGTGCCAGCAGCAAAACGGGACAGAACTATGGCTACACCTTC. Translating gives CASSKTGQNYGYTF.

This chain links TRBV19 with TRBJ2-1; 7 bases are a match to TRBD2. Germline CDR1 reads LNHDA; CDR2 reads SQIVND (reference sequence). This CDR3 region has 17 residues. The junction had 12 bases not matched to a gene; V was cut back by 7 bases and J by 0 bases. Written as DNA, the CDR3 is TGTGCCAGTATTGGCCAGCGGGGTTCGAGCTCCTACAATGAGCAGTTCTTC. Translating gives CASIGQRGSSSYNEQFF.

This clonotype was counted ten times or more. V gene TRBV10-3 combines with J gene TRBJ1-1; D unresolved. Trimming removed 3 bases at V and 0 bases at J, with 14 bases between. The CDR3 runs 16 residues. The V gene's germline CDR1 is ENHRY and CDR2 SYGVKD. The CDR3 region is CAISDQLRILNTEAFF. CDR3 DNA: TGTGCCATCAGTGATCAGTTGAGGATCTTGAACACTGAAGCTTTCTTT.

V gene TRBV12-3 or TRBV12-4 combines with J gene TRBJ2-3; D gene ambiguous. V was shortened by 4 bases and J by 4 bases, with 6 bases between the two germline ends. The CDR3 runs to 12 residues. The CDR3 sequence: CASSSTADTQYF. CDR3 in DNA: TGTGCCAGCAGTTCCACAGCAGATACGCAGTATTTT.

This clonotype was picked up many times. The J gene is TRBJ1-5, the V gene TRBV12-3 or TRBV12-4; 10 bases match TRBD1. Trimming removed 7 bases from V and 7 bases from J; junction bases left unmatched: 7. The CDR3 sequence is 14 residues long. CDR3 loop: CASTGTGARQPQHF. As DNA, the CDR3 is TGTGCCAGCACTGGGACAGGGGCTCGCCAGCCCCAGCATTTT.

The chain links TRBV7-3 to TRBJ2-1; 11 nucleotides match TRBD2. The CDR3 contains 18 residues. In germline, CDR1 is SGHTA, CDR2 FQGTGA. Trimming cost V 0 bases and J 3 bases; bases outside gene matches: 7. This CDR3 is CASSLTAVLAGGYNEQFF. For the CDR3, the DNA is TGTGCCAGCAGCTTAACGGCGGTCCTAGCGGGAGGCTACAATGAGCAGTTCTTC.

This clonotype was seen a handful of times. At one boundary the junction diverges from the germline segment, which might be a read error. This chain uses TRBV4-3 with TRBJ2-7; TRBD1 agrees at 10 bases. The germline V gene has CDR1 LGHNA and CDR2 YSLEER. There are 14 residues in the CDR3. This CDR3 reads CTSSQGDRGYEQYF. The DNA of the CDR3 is TGCACCAGCAGCCAAGGGGACAGGGGCTACGAGCAGTACTTC.

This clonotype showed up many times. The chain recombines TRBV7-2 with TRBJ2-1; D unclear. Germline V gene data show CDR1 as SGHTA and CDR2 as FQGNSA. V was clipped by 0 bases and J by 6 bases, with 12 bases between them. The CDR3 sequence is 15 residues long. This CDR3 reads CASSLALLGTNEQFF. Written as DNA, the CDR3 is TGTGCCAGCAGCTTAGCGTTGTTGGGCACCAATGAGCAGTTCTTC.

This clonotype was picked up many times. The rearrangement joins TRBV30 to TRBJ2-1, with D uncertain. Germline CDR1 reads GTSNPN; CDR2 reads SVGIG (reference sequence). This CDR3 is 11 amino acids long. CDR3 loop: CAWALGNEQFF. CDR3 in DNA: TGTGCTTGGGCCTTGGGAAATGAGCAGTTCTTC.

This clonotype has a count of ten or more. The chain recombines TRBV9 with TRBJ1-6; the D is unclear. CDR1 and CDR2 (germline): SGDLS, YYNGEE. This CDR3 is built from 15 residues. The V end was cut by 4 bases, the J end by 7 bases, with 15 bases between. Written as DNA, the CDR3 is TGTGCCAGCAGCATTGATGTGGTCGCCAATTCACCCCTCCACTTT. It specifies CASSIDVVANSPLHF.

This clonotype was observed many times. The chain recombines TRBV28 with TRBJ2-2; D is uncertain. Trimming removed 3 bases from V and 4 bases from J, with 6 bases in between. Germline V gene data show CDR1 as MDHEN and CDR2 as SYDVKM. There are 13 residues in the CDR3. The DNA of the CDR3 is TGTGCCAGCAGTTTTCCTGCCACCGGGGAGCTGTTTTTT. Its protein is CASSFPATGELFF. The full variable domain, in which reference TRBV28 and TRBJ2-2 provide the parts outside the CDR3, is DVKVTQSSRYLVKRTGEKVFLECVQDMDHENMFWYRQDPGLGLRLIYFSYDVKMKEKGDIPEGYSVSREKKERFSLILESASTNQTSMYLCASSFPATGELFFGEGSRLTVL.

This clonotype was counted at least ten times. CDR3 region: CASGGLDNEQFF. Written as DNA, the CDR3 is TGTGCCTCCGGGGGCCTAGACAATGAGCAGTTCTTC. J is TRBJ2-1 and V is TRBV10-3, with D perhaps TRBD1 or TRBD2 (6 bases each). Trimming removed 11 bases at V and 5 bases at J, with 13 bases between. The CDR3 totals 12 residues. Per the germline V gene, CDR1 is ENHRY and CDR2 is SYGVKD.

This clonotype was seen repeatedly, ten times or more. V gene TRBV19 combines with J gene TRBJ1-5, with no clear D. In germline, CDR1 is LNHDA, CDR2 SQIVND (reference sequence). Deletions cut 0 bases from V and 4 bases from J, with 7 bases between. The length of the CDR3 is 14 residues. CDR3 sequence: CASSIDTINQPQHF. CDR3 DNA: TGTGCCAGTAGTATAGACACCATAAATCAGCCCCAGCATTTT.

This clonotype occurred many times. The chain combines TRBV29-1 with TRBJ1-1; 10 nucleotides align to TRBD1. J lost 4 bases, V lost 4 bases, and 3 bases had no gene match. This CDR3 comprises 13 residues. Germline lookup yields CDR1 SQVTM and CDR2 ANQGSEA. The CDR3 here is CSVGTGGGTEAFF. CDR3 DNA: TGCAGCGTTGGGACAGGGGGAGGCACTGAAGCTTTCTTT.

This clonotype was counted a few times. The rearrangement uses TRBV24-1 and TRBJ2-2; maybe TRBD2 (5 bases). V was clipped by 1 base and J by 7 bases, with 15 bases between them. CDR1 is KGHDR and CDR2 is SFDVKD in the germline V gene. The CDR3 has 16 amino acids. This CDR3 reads CATSDFLRGSSGELFF. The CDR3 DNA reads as TGTGCCACCAGTGATTTTTTACGGGGATCAAGCGGGGAGCTGTTTTTT.

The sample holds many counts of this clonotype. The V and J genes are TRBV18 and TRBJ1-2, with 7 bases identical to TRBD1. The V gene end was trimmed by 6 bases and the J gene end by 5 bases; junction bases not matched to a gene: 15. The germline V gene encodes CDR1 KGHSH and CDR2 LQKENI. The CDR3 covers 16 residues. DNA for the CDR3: TGTGCCAGCTCGCAGTTTGAGGGGGCGAACCTTTATGGCTACACCTTC. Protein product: CASSQFEGANLYGYTF.

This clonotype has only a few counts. The CDR3 loop is CASVDTEAFF. In DNA form, the CDR3 reads TGTGCCAGCGTGGACACTGAAGCTTTCTTT. The V gene is TRBV28, the J gene TRBJ1-1; unclear D gene. Germline V gives CDR1 MDHEN, CDR2 SYDVKM. CDR3 length equals 10 residues. Trimming left V 8 bases short and J 3 bases short, with 4 bases between.